This T cell receptor beta chain was retrieved from a study of T cells in Graves' hyperthyroidism and ophthalmopathy. Study conclusions and caveats: Ophthalmopathy, as predicted by the model, came a median roughly 6.5 months after the prediction. Blood also showed most of the thyroid clonotypes that were expanded above 0.001.

Those patients with uncontrolled infection, other autoimmune disease, pregnancy or lactation were excluded. A 10 ml volume of fresh peripheral blood provided the PBMCs. Trimming took off 1 base at V and 2 bases at J, with 14 bases between the two ends. Germline-derived CDR1 and CDR2 are GTSNPN and SVGIG (reference sequence). The CDR3 is 15 residues long. It was RNA transcripts that yielded the amplified TCR beta CDR3 regions. The HTBI set primed first-round TCR CDR3 RT-PCR. Each CDR3 protein is one row after TCRdb ran MiXCR on the multiplex PCR reads. This table holds about 500,000 distinct CDR3 sequences, over 13% found once. This clonotype was detected many times. Its cognate antigen is unknown.

The V and J genes are TRBV30 and TRBJ2-5; D gene uncertain. The origin of this receptor is a woman younger than 30 with Graves' hyperthyroidism. Specimen: blood. The CDR3 DNA is TGTGCCTGGAGTGCGCACCCCGGAGAACAAGAGACCCAGTACTTC. This translates into CAWSAHPGEQETQYF.